This T cell receptor (beta chain) was recorded in a study of human T cells and chemical hapten exposure. Study-level information: The variation in per-sample TCR yields arose mainly from small differences in pooled library volumes. Study results and caveats: High-frequency TCRs, those above 1 in 1000, stayed the same after DPC sensitization.

The study extracted total RNA from unfractionated whole blood. V shed 1 base and J 4 bases; nucleotides not matched to a gene: 6. The length of the CDR3 is 15 residues. Germline loops: CDR1 MGHRA, CDR2 YSYEKL. In the case of this clonotype: Its antigen remains unidentified.

The library tagged individual cDNA molecules with unique molecular identifiers. Per the original data handling: From about 20,000 to 690,000 TCRs were found per sample, with a median of 95,638. TCRdb reanalysed the 5' RACE reads using MiXCR and keeps one entry per CDR3 protein. TCRdb's processing, not the authors' own work, is the source of the V and J calls. Of 100,000 to 120,000 distinct CDR3 sequences listed, 19% are singletons. V is TRBV4-1 and J is TRBJ1-2, with 7 bases aligning to TRBD1. This TCR came from a human donor in good health. CDR3 protein: CASSQAGTAFYGYTF. The CDR3 nucleotides read TGCGCCAGCAGCCAAGCTGGGACAGCATTCTATGGCTACACCTTC.